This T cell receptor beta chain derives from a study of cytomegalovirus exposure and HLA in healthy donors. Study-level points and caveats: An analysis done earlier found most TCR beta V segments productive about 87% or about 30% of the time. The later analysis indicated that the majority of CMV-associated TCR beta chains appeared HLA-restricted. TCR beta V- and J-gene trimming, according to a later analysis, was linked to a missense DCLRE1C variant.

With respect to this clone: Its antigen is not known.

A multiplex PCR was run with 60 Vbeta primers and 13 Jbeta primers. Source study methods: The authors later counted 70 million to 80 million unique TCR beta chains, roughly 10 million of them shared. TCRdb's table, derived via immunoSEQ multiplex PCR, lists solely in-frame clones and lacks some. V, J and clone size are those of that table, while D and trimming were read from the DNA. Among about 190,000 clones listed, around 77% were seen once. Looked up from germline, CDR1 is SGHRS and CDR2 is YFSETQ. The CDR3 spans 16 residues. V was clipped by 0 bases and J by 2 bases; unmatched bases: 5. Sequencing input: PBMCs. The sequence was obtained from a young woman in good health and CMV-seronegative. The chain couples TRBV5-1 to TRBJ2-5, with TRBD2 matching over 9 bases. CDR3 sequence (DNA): TGCGCCAGCAGCTTGGGTAGTAGCGGGAGTCAAGAGACCCAGTACTTC. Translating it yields CASSLGSSGSQETQYF.